The rows below give T cell receptor beta chains drawn from one sample of a study of technical replicates of blood from several donors. TCRdb's table, derived via immunoSEQ multiplex PCR, lists solely in-frame clones and lacks some. The data hold tens of thousands of clones, with roughly 90% observed a single time. Sequencing was done on a sample of PBMCs. The source of these receptors is a human donor in good health. Some clones in this sample may be carry-over from other donors' samples. CDR3s include the opening cysteine and the closing phenylalanine or tryptophan. D genes are given only for firm matches. Size is omitted from some rows. Given values are once, few, many or a class for expanded clones.

D: TRBD1; size: .; J: TRBJ2-7; V: TRBV6-5; CDR3: CASSPTGQGYEQYF; DNA: TGTGCCAGCAGTCCTACGGGACAGGGCTACGAGCAGTACTTC
D: TRBD1; size: .; J: TRBJ2-6; V: TRBV12-5; CDR3: CASGPPDRAGANVLTF; DNA: TGTGCTAGTGGCCCCCCGGACAGGGCTGGGGCCAACGTCCTGACTTTC
D: .; size: .; J: TRBJ1-2; V: TRBV7-7; CDR3: CASSNRRVANYGYTF; DNA: TGTGCCAGCAGCAACCGCAGGGTTGCTAACTATGGCTACACCTTC
D: TRBD1; size: .; J: TRBJ2-1; V: TRBV4-1; CDR3: CASSRQGDDNEQFF; DNA: TGCGCCAGCAGCCGACAGGGGGACGACAATGAGCAGTTCTTC
D: .; size: .; J: TRBJ2-7; V: TRBV7-2; CDR3: CASSWRLGGSYEQYF; DNA: TGTGCCAGCAGCTGGCGACTTGGCGGCTCCTACGAGCAGTACTTC
D: TRBD2; size: .; J: TRBJ2-3; V: TRBV27; CDR3: CASRLAGGPGADTQYF; DNA: TGTGCCAGCAGGCTAGCGGGAGGGCCGGGGGCGGATACGCAGTATTTT
D: .; size: once; J: TRBJ2-7; V: TRBV15; CDR3: CATSLERGTFGEQYF; DNA: TGTGCCACCAGCCTTGAACGCGGAACTTTTGGGGAGCAGTACTTC
D: .; size: many; J: TRBJ2-1; V: TRBV11-3; CDR3: CASSLDLNEQFF; DNA: TGTGCCAGCAGCTTAGATCTGAATGAGCAGTTCTTC
D: .; size: few; J: TRBJ2-7; V: TRBV6-1; CDR3: CASSEEGGGPYEQYF; DNA: TGTGCCAGCAGTGAAGAAGGGGGGGGGCCTTACGAGCAGTACTTC
D: TRBD2; size: few; J: TRBJ2-7; V: TRBV7-8; CDR3: CASSPVGRLAGVEQYF; DNA: TGTGCCAGCAGCCCCGTCGGGCGACTAGCGGGAGTCGAGCAGTACTTC
D: .; size: .; J: TRBJ2-7; V: TRBV5-6; CDR3: CASSLWSRERYEQYF; DNA: TGTGCCAGCAGCTTGTGGTCACGGGAACGTTACGAGCAGTACTTC